The T cell receptor (beta chain) under discussion was sequenced for a study of blood T cell repertoires in COVID-19. The wider study: Material from acute and convalescent COVID-19 was sourced from the United States, Italy and Spain.

The CDR3 covers 14 residues. CDR1 is SEHNR and CDR2 is FQNEAQ in the germline V gene (reference sequence). The J segment lost 6 bases and the V segment lost 4 bases, leaving 7 bases of the junction unmatched. In the original analysis: The authors estimated nucleated cell counts from reference gene primer amplification. Using immunoSEQ multiplex PCR, the repertoire was profiled, and TCRdb retains in-frame clones only, with some absent. V and J calls and clone size are copied from that table; D and trimming were computed from the DNA. In the table there are 390,000 or so clones, more than 80% of which are singletons. In this sample, this clone turned up a few times.

This chain joins TRBV7-9 and TRBJ1-2; 8 nucleotides agree with TRBD1. This TCR came from a man younger than 35 who had recovered from COVID-19. Sequences were obtained from PBMCs or T cells enriched from blood (not recorded which). The CDR3 loop is CASSSASDRDGYTF. As DNA, the CDR3 is TGTGCCAGCAGCTCCGCGTCGGACAGGGATGGCTACACCTTC.